Listed below are T cell receptor beta chains from one sample, sequenced in a study of cytomegalovirus exposure and HLA in healthy donors. Produced via immunoSEQ multiplex PCR; TCRdb's table is partial and in-frame only. Of about 160,000 clones detected, roughly 80% appear once; the ten largest clones hold under 4%. The material sequenced was PBMCs. Every receptor here comes from a human donor in good health. CDR3s include the opening cysteine and the closing phenylalanine or tryptophan. A D gene is named only where the DNA matches it firmly. Clone size appears in some rows only: once, few, many, or a class for an expanded clone.

>TRBJ1-5|once|TRBV6-5|TRBD1
CASSQVGTVGQPQHF
TGTGCCAGCAGTCAGGTCGGGACAGTGGGTCAGCCCCAGCATTTT
>TRBJ1-1|NA|TRBV7-9|TRBD1
CSSGQGDTEAFF
TGTTCCAGCGGTCAGGGGGACACTGAAGCTTTCTTT
>TRBJ2-2|NA|TRBV11-2|TRBD1
CASWTGDTGELFF
TGTGCCAGTTGGACAGGGGACACCGGGGAGCTGTTTTTT
>TRBJ1-5|NA|TRBV4-1|NA
CASSQEGLDSNQPQHF
TGCGCCAGCAGCCAAGAGGGGCTAGATAGCAATCAGCCCCAGCATTTT
>TRBJ1-1|NA|TRBV5-1|NA
CASSVGPEDTEAFF
TGCGCCAGCAGCGTGGGCCCTGAGGACACTGAAGCTTTCTTT
>TRBJ2-3|NA|TRBV10-3|TRBD2
CAISESSGGTDTQYF
TGTGCCATCAGTGAGTCGTCGGGGGGGACAGATACGCAGTATTTT
>TRBJ2-5|NA|TRBV6-6|TRBD1
CASRDRGHGETQYF
TGTGCCAGCAGAGACAGGGGTCACGGGGAGACCCAGTACTTC
>TRBJ2-7|few|TRBV6-6|NA
CATADLSGTYEQYF
TGTGCCACCGCAGATCTCAGCGGTACCTACGAGCAGTACTTC
>TRBJ1-1|NA|TRBV6-5|NA
CASSLNPNTEAFF
TGTGCCAGCAGTCTTAATCCGAACACTGAAGCTTTCTTT
>TRBJ2-7|few|TRBV7-9|NA
CASTQPSSGEQYF
TGTGCCAGCACCCAACCGTCCTCCGGCGAGCAGTACTTC
>TRBJ1-1|NA|TRBV6-1|NA
CASSARFGNTEAFF
TGTGCCAGCAGTGCGCGGTTCGGTAACACTGAAGCTTTCTTT
>TRBJ2-7|few|TRBV27|TRBD1
CASRGTGNIAYEQYF
TGTGCCAGCAGAGGGACAGGGAATATCGCCTACGAGCAGTACTTC
>TRBJ2-5|NA|TRBV6-5|TRBD1
CASSYAGTGGQETQYF
TGTGCCAGCAGTTACGCCGGGACAGGGGGTCAAGAGACCCAGTACTTC
>TRBJ2-1|few|TRBV10-1|TRBD2
CASSPRAGGQNEQFF
TGCGCCAGCAGCCCGCGGGCGGGGGGGCAAAATGAGCAGTTCTTC
>TRBJ1-2|NA|TRBV6-6|NA
CASSWQYGYTF
TGTGCCAGCAGTTGGCAGTATGGCTACACCTTC
>TRBJ2-7|NA|TRBV29-1|TRBD1
CSVEGQGVREQYF
TGCAGCGTTGAGGGACAGGGGGTTCGCGAGCAGTACTTC
>TRBJ1-1|NA|TRBV27|TRBD1
CASSFTGGTEAFF
TGTGCCAGCAGTTTTACAGGGGGGACTGAAGCTTTCTTT
>TRBJ2-1|NA|TRBV2|TRBD1
CASIGTGFYNEQFF
TGTGCCAGCATTGGGACAGGGTTCTACAATGAGCAGTTCTTC
>TRBJ1-2|NA|TRBV12-5|NA
CASGLETGRLDGYTF
TGTGCTAGTGGTTTGGAAACTGGGAGGCTGGATGGCTACACCTTC
>TRBJ2-1|NA|TRBV6-1|TRBD1
CASRGTGGIREQFF
TGTGCCAGCAGGGGGACAGGGGGTATTAGGGAGCAGTTCTTC
>TRBJ1-1|NA|TRBV27|NA
CASSPRGKNTEAFF
TGTGCCAGCAGTCCCCGAGGGAAGAACACTGAAGCTTTCTTT
>TRBJ2-6|NA|TRBV7-2|TRBD1
CASSFRDRGLWANVLTF
TGTGCCAGCAGCTTCCGGGACAGGGGGCTTTGGGCCAACGTCCTGACTTTC
>TRBJ2-1|few|TRBV4-1|NA
CASSQVQGTTRNEQFF
TGCGCCAGCAGCCAAGTTCAGGGGACAACCAGGAATGAGCAGTTCTTC
>TRBJ2-1|once|TRBV5-1|NA
CASSLDAGGGQSNEQFF
TGCGCCAGCAGCTTGGACGCCGGCGGGGGCCAGAGCAATGAGCAGTTCTTC
>TRBJ1-1|few|TRBV6-5|NA
CASTRGMNTEAFF
TGTGCCAGCACAAGGGGCATGAACACTGAAGCTTTCTTT
>TRBJ2-3|NA|TRBV7-2|TRBD2
CASTNTGGTDTQYF
TGTGCCAGCACCAATACCGGGGGGACAGATACGCAGTATTTT
>TRBJ2-1|few|TRBV12-5|TRBD2
CASGLVTSGADYNEQFF
TGTGCTAGTGGTTTGGTGACTAGCGGAGCAGACTACAATGAGCAGTTCTTC
>TRBJ2-6|NA|TRBV2|TRBD1
CASSARPFPGQGASGANVLTF
TGTGCCAGCAGTGCACGCCCCTTTCCGGGACAGGGGGCATCGGGGGCCAACGTCCTGACTTTC
>TRBJ1-2|few|TRBV5-1|TRBD1
CASSWGTGFRDGYPF
TGCGCCAGCAGCTGGGGGACAGGGTTCAGGGATGGCTACCCCTTC
>TRBJ2-7|NA|TRBV15|TRBD1
CATRGQENYEQYF
TGTGCCACCAGGGGACAGGAGAACTACGAGCAGTACTTC
>TRBJ2-3|NA|TRBV27|TRBD1
CASRQGADTQYF
TGTGCCAGCAGACAGGGGGCAGATACGCAGTATTTT
>TRBJ2-3|NA|TRBV28|TRBD2
CASSLIPLRTSGTDTQYF
TGTGCCAGCAGTTTAATCCCGCTCAGGACTAGCGGCACAGATACGCAGTATTTT
>TRBJ2-3|NA|TRBV18|TRBD2
CASSPSLAGAADTQYF
TGTGCCAGCTCACCCAGCCTAGCGGGAGCGGCGGATACGCAGTATTTT
>TRBJ2-1|NA|TRBV7-2|TRBD2
CASKNPSGGAFNEQFF
TGTGCCAGCAAAAACCCCAGCGGGGGGGCTTTCAATGAGCAGTTCTTC
>TRBJ1-3|NA|TRBV6-5|TRBD1
CASSYTGTVSGNTIYF
TGTGCCAGCAGTTACACCGGGACAGTCTCTGGAAACACCATATATTTT
>TRBJ2-1|NA|TRBV5-1|TRBD2
CASSWGLAGGINDEQFF
TGCGCCAGCAGCTGGGGACTAGCGGGAGGGATCAATGATGAGCAGTTCTTC
>TRBJ1-4|NA|TRBV2|NA
CASRQAPNEKLFF
TGTGCCAGCAGACAGGCACCTAATGAAAAACTGTTTTTT
>TRBJ1-2|NA|TRBV2|TRBD1
CASSEGQGGKPDGYTF
TGTGCCAGCAGTGAGGGACAGGGGGGGAAGCCGGATGGCTACACCTTC
>TRBJ2-5|NA|TRBV10-3|NA
CAIRDRTMSQETQYF
TGTGCCATCAGAGACAGGACGATGTCTCAAGAGACCCAGTACTTC
>TRBJ2-5|NA|TRBV7-9|NA
CASSFVTGRETQYF
TGTGCCAGCAGCTTTGTAACAGGGAGAGAGACCCAGTACTTC